This entry describes one T cell receptor (beta chain). Its specificity is unknown. The entry originates in a study of T-cell reconstitution after alpha-beta-depleted transplantation in children. Library preparation (for TCRbeta) was performed with unique molecular identifiers. TCRdb ran MiXCR on the PCR reads and lists one entry per CDR3 protein. In the table there are fewer than 750,000 distinct CDR3 sequences, 23% of which are singletons. Regarding the study as a whole: Surviving thymic progenitors and recipient T cells were the source of high TCRbeta diversity at day 60 in some patients. By one year post-transplant, T-cell counts and diversity largely arose from T cells that were newly produced. The origin of alpha-beta T cells about two months after transplant was reportedly several hundred expanded graft clones.

V lost 2 bases, J lost 5 bases, and 6 bases stayed unmatched. This CDR3 comprises 15 residues. Germline V CDR1 and CDR2: SSHAT, FNYEAQ (reference sequence). This chain links TRBV7-7 with TRBJ2-3; 8 bases map to TRBD2. The TCR sequence derives from a boy under two years old who had a stem cell transplant for acute myeloid leukemia, so the T cells may come from the graft donor. The sample here was PBMCs, mostly from graft donor cells, taken 360 days after TCRalphabeta/CD19-depleted stem cell transplant. The CDR3 spells CASSLTGLAGDTQYF. Written as DNA, the CDR3 is TGTGCCAGCAGCTTAACTGGGCTAGCGGGAGATACGCAGTATTTT.